Shown below are 22 T cell receptor beta chains from a single sample sequenced in a study of blood T cell repertoires in COVID-19 (dated by TCRdb to 2018 to 2020). The library was produced with the immunoSEQ multiplex PCR assay. TCRdb took this table from immuneACCESS and kept in-frame rearrangements with V and J called. Such tables lack part of the clones; where checked against another copy, unresolved V genes explain under half of the gap, and the rest is unexplained. This sample gives some 210,000 clones in total; about 85% of them show up just once. Of the sample, approximately 19% is held by the ten largest clones. Source material: peripheral blood. The receptors were gathered from a human donor in a cohort sampled during active COVID-19.

V gene TRBV3-1 (or the pseudogene TRBV3-2) combines with J gene TRBJ2-3, with D unresolved. V was shortened by 3 bases and J by 2 bases, with 9 bases between the two germline ends. There are 14 residues in the CDR3. Germline loops: CDR1 LGHDT, CDR2 YNNKEL (reference sequence). CDR3 DNA: TGTGCCAGCAGCCAGCGACTCCTCACAGATACGCAGTATTTT. Translating gives CASSQRLLTDTQYF.

This clone was observed a few times. The rearrangement uses TRBV28 and TRBJ2-7, with 9 bases lining up with TRBD1. With V trimmed by 5 bases and J by 5 bases, 16 bases remained unmatched. The germline V gene has CDR1 MDHEN and CDR2 SYDVKM. The CDR3 has 17 amino acids. The CDR3 DNA sequence: TGTGCCAGCAGTCCTATCGTCGGACAGGGGAAGTTCAACGAGCAGTACTTC. Encoded protein: CASSPIVGQGKFNEQYF. Combining the CDR3 with reference TRBV28 and TRBJ2-7 gives the whole variable domain DVKVTQSSRYLVKRTGEKVFLECVQDMDHENMFWYRQDPGLGLRLIYFSYDVKMKEKGDIPEGYSVSREKKERFSLILESASTNQTSMYLCASSPIVGQGKFNEQYFGPGTRLTVT.

This chain links TRBV21-1 with TRBJ2-1; the listed D gene, TRBD1, was not tested against the DNA. TRBV21-1 has pseudogene status. The CDR3 runs 16 residues. CDR3 sequence: CASSARDRGQAGEQFF. DNA for the CDR3: TGTGCCAGCAGCGCCCGGGACAGGGGCCAGGCAGGGGAGCAGTTCTTC.

The V and J genes are TRBV5-1 and TRBJ1-6, with D uncertain. The CDR3 consists of 15 residues. V gave up 1 base and J gave up 0 bases, with 5 bases separating them. Per germline, CDR1 SGHRS and CDR2 YFSETQ. DNA of the CDR3: TGCGCCAGCAGCTTGTACGGCTCCTATAATTCACCCCTCCACTTT. Residues: CASSLYGSYNSPLHF. The whole variable domain, filled in from reference TRBV5-1 and TRBJ1-6, reads KAGVTQTPRYLIKTRGQQVTLSCSPISGHRSVSWYQQTPGQGLQFLFEYFSETQRNKGNFPGRFSGRQFSNSRSEMNVSTLELGDSALYLCASSLYGSYNSPLHFGNGTRLTVT.

The CDR3 sequence: CASSLQGLSGELFF. CDR3 in DNA: TGTGCCAGCAGCTTACAGGGACTCTCCGGGGAGCTGTTTTTT. The V and J genes are TRBV7-3 and TRBJ2-2, with D possibly being TRBD2 (6 bases). The length of the CDR3 is 14 residues. Trimming left V 2 bases short and J 6 bases short, with 10 bases between. Germline CDR1 SGHTA, CDR2 FQGTGA.

The J gene is TRBJ2-1, the V gene TRBV3-1 (or the pseudogene TRBV3-2); D is perhaps TRBD2 (5 bases). Trimming cost V 3 bases and J 9 bases, with 6 bases left between them. This CDR3 comprises 11 residues. Germline CDR1 reads LGHDT; CDR2 reads YNNKEL (reference sequence). Here the CDR3 DNA reads TGTGCCAGCAGCCAGGGGAGTGAGCAGTTCTTC. This encodes CASSQGSEQFF.

CDR3 loop: CASSVRARDEQFF. The CDR3 DNA sequence: TGTGCCAGCAGTGTGAGGGCCCGCGATGAGCAGTTCTTC. The rearrangement joins TRBV6-4 to TRBJ2-1; a weak D match, TRBD2 (5 bases). The CDR3 contains 13 residues. Germline V gives CDR1 MRHNA, CDR2 SNTAGT. Trimming took off 4 bases at V and 8 bases at J, with 12 bases between the two ends.

The chain couples TRBV5-6 to TRBJ2-2; possibly TRBD2 for D (6 bases). The length of the CDR3 is 14 residues. Germline assignment: CDR1 SGHDT and CDR2 YYEEEE. The ends were cut back, 0 bases at V and 7 bases at J, with 10 bases in the middle. The CDR3: CASSLAPRGGELFF. The DNA for the CDR3 is TGTGCCAGCAGCTTGGCCCCGCGGGGCGGGGAGCTGTTTTTT.

J is TRBJ2-7 and V is TRBV10-3; D not resolved. The CDR3 totals 12 residues. Trimming removed 2 bases at V and 12 bases at J, with 14 bases between. Germline-derived CDR1 and CDR2 are ENHRY and SYGVKD. The CDR3 DNA reads as TGTGCCATCAGTGAGCCCGGCGTCGGGTCGTACTTC. This encodes CAISEPGVGSYF.

This sequence joins TRBV7-3 and TRBJ2-2; D may be TRBD2 (6 bases). CDR1 and CDR2 from the germline V gene are SGHTA and FQGTGA. CDR3 size: 16 residues. Trimming left V 5 bases short and J 4 bases short, with 17 bases between. The DNA for the CDR3 is TGTGCCAGCAGCCCGAGCCGCCCAGCGGGCACCGGGGAGCTGTTTTTT. Protein: CASSPSRPAGTGELFF.

The V call is TRBV4-1, the J call TRBJ1-3; D might be TRBD1 (5 bases). The CDR3 covers 18 residues. Germline V gene sequence: CDR1 MGHRA, CDR2 YSYEKL. V lost 0 bases and J 2 bases, leaving 17 bases between the germline ends. The CDR3 loop reads CASSQDVAGGGPGNTIYF. CDR3 DNA sequence: TGCGCCAGCAGCCAAGATGTCGCCGGGGGGGGACCTGGAAACACCATATATTTT.

The genes are TRBV29-1 and TRBJ2-6, with 9 bases that match TRBD1. This CDR3 has 16 residues. Losses at the gene ends were 4 bases for V and 1 base for J; bases not matched to a gene: 5. Germline CDR1 and CDR2: SQVTM and ANQGSEA. CDR3 residues: CSVVDRGSSGANVLTF. CDR3 sequence (DNA): TGCAGCGTTGTGGACAGGGGTTCGTCTGGGGCCAACGTCCTGACTTTC.

The genes are TRBV27 and TRBJ2-1; 8 bases match TRBD2. Trimming at V came to 0 bases and at J to 5 bases, leaving 15 bases not matched to a gene. This CDR3 comprises 19 residues. Looked up from germline, CDR1 is MNHEY and CDR2 is SMNVEV (reference sequence). CDR3 coding DNA: TGTGCCAGCAGTTTATCTTTGTGGCGGGGGGCTCCGAAGAACAATGAGCAGTTCTTC. Amino acids: CASSLSLWRGAPKNNEQFF.

The J gene is TRBJ1-4, the V gene TRBV3-1 (or the pseudogene TRBV3-2), with 11 bases identical to TRBD1. The CDR3 loop spans 16 amino acids. Germline lookup yields CDR1 LGHDT and CDR2 YNNKEL (reference sequence). V trimming: 1 base; J trimming: 6 bases; junction bases outside the gene matches: 4. CDR3 residues: CASSQAPGQGDEKLFF. The CDR3 region has the DNA TGTGCCAGCAGCCAAGCCCCGGGACAGGGGGATGAAAAACTGTTTTTT.

The table lists this clone with a count of one. The CDR3 DNA sequence: TGTGCCAGCAGCCCACGGCGGAGCACAGATACGCAGTATTTT. Residues: CASSPRRSTDTQYF. V usage is TRBV7-2 and J usage is TRBJ2-3; no clear D gene. The CDR3 has 14 amino acids. In germline, CDR1 is SGHTA, CDR2 FQGNSA. The ends were cut back, 5 bases at V and 0 bases at J, with 9 bases in the middle.

This chain uses TRBV19 with TRBJ2-2; 7 bases align to TRBD2. Losses at the gene ends were 6 bases for V and 5 bases for J; bases not matched to a gene: 9. This CDR3 region has 15 residues. Per germline, CDR1 LNHDA and CDR2 SQIVND (reference sequence). The CDR3 DNA follows: TGTGCCAGTAGCTTGAGGACTAGACCAACCGGGGAGCTGTTTTTT. Protein product: CASSLRTRPTGELFF.

This clone was picked up one time. Here the CDR3 reads CASSETTGREETQYF. The CDR3 DNA is TGTGCCAGCAGTGAAACGACAGGAAGAGAAGAGACCCAGTACTTC. This chain connects TRBV25-1 to TRBJ2-5, with D perhaps matching TRBD1 (6 bases). V shed 2 bases and J shed 3 bases, with 13 bases lying between them. CDR3 length: 15 amino acids. Germline values: CDR1 MGHDK, CDR2 SYGVNS.

This chain connects TRBV7-9 to TRBJ1-1, with D tentatively TRBD1 (5 bases). Germline loops: CDR1 SEHNR, CDR2 FQNEAQ (reference sequence). This CDR3 has 15 residues. The V end lost 5 bases, the J end lost 8 bases, and 21 bases lay between the germline ends. The CDR3 DNA sequence: TGTGCCAGCAGCCCCCAGGGTTTCGCGGGGAAAGAAGCTTTCTTT. Amino acid sequence: CASSPQGFAGKEAFF.

A note on this clone: At one end the junction does not follow the germline gene, possibly because of a read error. The chain has TRBV7-2 and TRBJ2-1; 10 bases are a match to TRBD2. Germline values: CDR1 SGHTA, CDR2 FQGNSA. The CDR3 is 14 residues long. The CDR3 here is CASRLAGGIDEQFF. The CDR3 nucleotides are TGTGCCAGCAGGTTAGCGGGAGGTATAGATGAGCAGTTCTTC. The full variable domain, its missing parts supplied by reference TRBV7-2 and TRBJ2-1, is GAGVSQSPSNKVTEKGKDVELRCDPISGHTALYWYRQSLGQGLEFLIYFQGNSAPDKSGLPSDRFSAERTGGSVSTLTIQRTQQEDSAVYLCASRLAGGIDEQFFGPGTRLTVL.

J is TRBJ2-5 and V is TRBV19; TRBD1 is a possible D gene (5 bases). CDR3 length equals 15 residues. Between the trimmed V and J ends, which lost 5 bases and 1 base, there was a span of 14 bases. Germline lookup yields CDR1 LNHDA and CDR2 SQIVND (reference sequence). The CDR3 nucleotides are TGTGCCAGTAGTGTAACAGGTAGAGTCCAAGAGACCCAGTACTTC. It yields the protein CASSVTGRVQETQYF.

The chain links TRBV4-1 to TRBJ1-3, with D tentatively TRBD1 (6 bases). The CDR3 length is 16 residues. V was trimmed by 4 bases and J by 0 bases, leaving 13 bases between them. CDR1 MGHRA and CDR2 YSYEKL come from the germline V gene. CDR3 sequence reads: CASSPEQGFSGNTIYF. As DNA, the CDR3 is TGCGCCAGCAGCCCAGAACAGGGATTCTCTGGAAACACCATATATTTT.

The chain uses TRBV19 and TRBJ1-5; a possible D gene is TRBD1 (5 bases). This CDR3 spans 15 amino acids. CDR1 and CDR2 (germline): LNHDA, SQIVND (reference sequence). With 1 base removed from V and 7 bases from J, the gap between germline ends came to 14 bases. The CDR3 DNA sequence: TGTGCCAGTAGTATAGGGTTGGTGGGGGGACAGCCCCAGCATTTT. Its protein is CASSIGLVGGQPQHF.